The entry below gives a single TCR beta chain sequence along with its context. Using genomic DNA as the template, TCR beta VDJ and CDR3 profiling was carried out. TCRdb itself ran the reads through MiXCR, one entry per CDR3 protein. The sample shows around 400,000 distinct CDR3 sequences, around 72% of them seen only once. Per the germline V gene, CDR1 is SGHNT and CDR2 is YENEEA. V was trimmed by 1 base and J by 10 bases, leaving 7 bases between them. CDR3 length: 12 amino acids. This sample is part of a study of CD8+CD57+ T cells in acquired aplastic anemia. Sequenced sample: sorted CD4+, CD8+, or CD8+CD57+ T cells (not recorded which) from PBMCs. The chain is built from TRBV11-3 and TRBJ1-4; D might be TRBD1 (5 bases). The source is a human donor in good health, serving as a control. CDR3 residues: CASSLARGKLFF. CDR3 DNA sequence: TGTGCCAGCAGCTTAGCGAGGGGAAAACTGTTTTTT.